Here is one T cell receptor beta chain with its context. Its antigen is not known. The data derive from a study of shared clonotypes between healthy human individuals. Study results and limitations: Clonotypes not shared had lower generation probabilities than those common to all four donors.

Between the trimmed V and J ends, which lost 7 bases and 7 bases, there was a span of 15 bases. Germline CDR1 reads SGHTS; CDR2 reads YDEGEE. CDR3 size: 13 residues. Naive CD8 isolation took CD45RO-negative cells positively selected for CCR7 and excluded terminally differentiated effector memory CD45RA+ cells. Data came from immunoSEQ multiplex PCR; TCRdb stores just in-frame clones and leaves some out. Among nearly 2 million clones listed, less than 95% were seen once. The chain employs TRBV5-8 and TRBJ2-1, with TRBD1 as a possible D gene (6 bases). The sequence was obtained from a man younger than 35 in good health. Sequenced sample: naive CD8+ T cells sorted from blood. The CDR3, as DNA: TGTGCCAGCGAGGGGCCAGGGGAAAATGAGCAGTTCTTC. This codes for CASEGPGENEQFF. Using reference TRBV5-8 and TRBJ2-1 for the parts outside the CDR3, the full variable domain is EAGVTQSPTHLIKTRGQQATLRCSPISGHTSVYWYQQALGLGLQFLLWYDEGEERNRGNFPPRFSGRQFPNYSSELNVNALELEDSALYLCASEGPGENEQFFGPGTRLTVL.